This TCR beta chain originates from a study of shared clonotypes between healthy human individuals. Study-level information: A couple of female and three male donors aged 18 to 49 were enrolled.

With regard to this clone: Its antigen remains unidentified.

The protocol was immunoSEQ multiplex PCR, while the TCRdb copy is restricted to in-frame clones and leaves out a portion. The sample records approximately 2.1 million clones, approximately 95% being singletons. Study-level results: It was anticipated that sequencing depth would influence how many clonotypes donors shared.

V was cut by 5 bases and J by 0 bases, with 18 bases left in between. CDR1 SGHVS and CDR2 FQNEAQ come from the germline V gene. The CDR3 spans 17 residues. The chain is built from TRBV7-8 and TRBJ2-3; perhaps TRBD1 as D (5 bases). Specimen: naive CD4+ T cells from PBMCs. As to subset: CD45RA+ positively selected. The TCR sequence derives from a man between 18 and 29 years old in good health. Some clones in this sample may be carry-over from other donors' samples. CDR3 sequence reads: CASSPKTATLSTDTQYF. Here the CDR3 DNA reads TGTGCCAGCAGCCCCAAGACAGCCACGCTTAGCACAGATACGCAGTATTTT.